The present entry profiles one T cell receptor (beta chain) with its context. Its antigen is not known. This sample was included in a study of T cell repertoires in cytomegalovirus infection. Study context: The authors relied on CMV epitopes, both recently identified HLA-C-restricted and well-studied HLA-B-restricted. Through public TCR beta signatures, both CMV infection and matching HLA type were indicated.

The CDR3 consists of 13 residues. Per germline, CDR1 MGHRA and CDR2 YSYEKL. Trimming removed 3 bases at V and 11 bases at J, with 16 bases between. Whole-study results and caveats: HLA-C-restricted, CMV-specific TCR beta clonotypes were dominant ex vivo. Individuals carrying CMV plus the relevant HLA were identified by cumulative frequency of public TCR beta families.

TCRdb recomputed calls from the reads with MiXCR, one row per CDR3 protein. The table lists about 900,000 distinct CDR3 sequences, roughly 31% of them singletons, with roughly 13% in the top ten. The sequence was obtained from a human donor in good health (CMV status not recorded). Some clones in this sample may be carry-over from other donors' samples. Material: cultured CD8+ T cells from PBMCs, obtained from culture after CMV antigen stimulation. The rearrangement joins TRBV4-1 to TRBJ1-1; perhaps TRBD1 as D (5 bases). The CDR3 sequence is CASSQETRGYAFF. Written as DNA, the CDR3 is TGCGCCAGCAGCCAGGAGACGAGGGGATACGCTTTCTTT.